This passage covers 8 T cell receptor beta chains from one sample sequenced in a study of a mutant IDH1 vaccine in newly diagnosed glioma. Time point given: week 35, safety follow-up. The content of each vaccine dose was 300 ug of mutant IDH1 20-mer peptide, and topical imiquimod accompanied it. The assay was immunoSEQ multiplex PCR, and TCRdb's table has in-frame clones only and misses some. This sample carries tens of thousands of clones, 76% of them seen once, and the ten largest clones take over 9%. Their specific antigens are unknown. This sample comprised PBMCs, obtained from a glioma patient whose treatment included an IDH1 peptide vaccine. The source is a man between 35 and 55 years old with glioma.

As DNA, the CDR3 is TGTGCCAGCAGTGAGGAGGTGACAGATACGCAGTATTTT. Its protein is CASSEEVTDTQYF. V gene TRBV25-1 combines with J gene TRBJ2-3; TRBD2 might be the D (5 bases). The CDR3 is made up of 13 amino acids. Germline V CDR1 and CDR2: MGHDK, SYGVNS. Trimming stripped 3 bases from V and 3 bases from J, with 7 bases between.

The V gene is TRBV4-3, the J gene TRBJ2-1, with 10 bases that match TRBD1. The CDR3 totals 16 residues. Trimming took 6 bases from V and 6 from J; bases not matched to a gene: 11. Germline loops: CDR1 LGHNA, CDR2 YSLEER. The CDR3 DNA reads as TGCGCCAGCAGTCTCCTAGGGACAGGGGTTGGCAATGAGCAGTTCTTC. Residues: CASSLLGTGVGNEQFF.

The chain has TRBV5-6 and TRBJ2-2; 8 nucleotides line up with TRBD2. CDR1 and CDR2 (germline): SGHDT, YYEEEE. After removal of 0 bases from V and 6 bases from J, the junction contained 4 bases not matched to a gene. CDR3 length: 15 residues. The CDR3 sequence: CASSLGLAGSGELFF. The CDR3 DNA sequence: TGTGCCAGCAGCTTGGGTCTAGCGGGTTCCGGGGAGCTGTTTTTT.

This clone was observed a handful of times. CDR3 sequence (DNA): TGCGCCAGCAGCCAAGCCAAGAACACTGAAGCTTTCTTT. It yields the protein CASSQAKNTEAFF. This rearrangement joins TRBV4-3 to TRBJ1-1; the D is unclear. The germline CDR1 and CDR2 sequences are LGHNA and YSLEER. Trimming removed 1 base from V and 1 base from J, with 4 bases in between. This CDR3 has 13 amino acids.

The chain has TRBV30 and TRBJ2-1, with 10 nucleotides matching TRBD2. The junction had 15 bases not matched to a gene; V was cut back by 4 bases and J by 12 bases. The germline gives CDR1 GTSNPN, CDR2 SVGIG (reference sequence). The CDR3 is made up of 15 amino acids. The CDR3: CAWTPGLAAMGRQFF. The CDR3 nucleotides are TGTGCCTGGACCCCAGGACTAGCGGCTATGGGGCGGCAGTTCTTC.

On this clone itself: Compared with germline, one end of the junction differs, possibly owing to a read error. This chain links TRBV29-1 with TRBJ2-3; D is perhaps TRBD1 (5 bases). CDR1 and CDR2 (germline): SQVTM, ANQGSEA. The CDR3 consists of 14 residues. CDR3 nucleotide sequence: TGCAGCGTTGAAGGCGGAGTTAGCACAGGTACGCAGTATTTT. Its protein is CSVEGGVSTGTQYF.

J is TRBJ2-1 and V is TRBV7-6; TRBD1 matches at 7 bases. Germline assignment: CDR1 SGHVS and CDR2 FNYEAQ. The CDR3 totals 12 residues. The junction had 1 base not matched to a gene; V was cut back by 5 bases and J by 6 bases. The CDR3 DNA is TGTGCCAGCAGCCACAGGGGCAATGAGCAGTTCTTC. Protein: CASSHRGNEQFF.

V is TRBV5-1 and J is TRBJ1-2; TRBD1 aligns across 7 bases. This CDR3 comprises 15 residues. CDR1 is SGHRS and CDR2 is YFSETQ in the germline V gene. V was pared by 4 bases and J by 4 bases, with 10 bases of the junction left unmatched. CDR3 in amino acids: CASSPSVGQTYGYTF. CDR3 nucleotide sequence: TGCGCCAGCAGCCCGAGTGTGGGACAGACCTATGGCTACACCTTC.